Each of the 19 T cell receptor beta chains below was sequenced from the same sample in a study of cytomegalovirus exposure and HLA in healthy donors. PCR involved 60 Vbeta and 13 Jbeta primers. TCRdb's table, derived via immunoSEQ multiplex PCR, lists solely in-frame clones and lacks some. The repertoire holds about 93,000 clones, with just over 75% as singletons. Source material: PBMCs. The receptors come from a man younger than 45 in good health and CMV-seronegative.

In its sample, this clone was seen a few times. The chain links TRBV7-6 to TRBJ2-1; 9 bases map to TRBD1. In germline, CDR1 is SGHVS, CDR2 FNYEAQ. Unmatched junction bases numbered 4, after V lost 6 bases and J lost 4 bases. The CDR3 has 14 residues. This CDR3 is CASSSDRGYNEQFF. The CDR3 DNA reads TGTGCCAGCAGTTCGGACAGGGGATACAATGAGCAGTTCTTC.

This clone was picked up a small number of times. This chain uses TRBV4-1 with TRBJ2-2; D is perhaps TRBD1 (5 bases). CDR3 size: 15 residues. CDR1 is MGHRA, CDR2 YSYEKL, per germline. The V end lost 2 bases, the J end lost 7 bases, and 14 bases lay between the germline ends. The CDR3 sequence is CASSQLGQFDGELFF. CDR3 DNA sequence: TGCGCCAGCAGCCAACTCGGACAATTTGACGGGGAGCTGTTTTTT.

J is TRBJ2-4 and V is TRBV9; TRBD2 matches 8 bases. V lost 4 bases and J lost 9; bases outside the gene matches: 12. Germline V gene sequence: CDR1 SGDLS, CDR2 YYNGEE. There are 15 residues in the CDR3. CDR3 nucleotides: TGTGCCAGCAGCCCAAAGGGAGCGGGGGAAGGCATTCAGTACTTC. This gives the protein CASSPKGAGEGIQYF. Using reference TRBV9 and TRBJ2-4 for the parts outside the CDR3, the full variable domain is DSGVTQTPKHLITATGQRVTLRCSPRSGDLSVYWYQQSLDQGLQFLIQYYNGEERAKGNILERFSAQQFPDLHSELNLSSLELGDSALYFCASSPKGAGEGIQYFGAGTRLSVL.

This rearrangement joins TRBV28 to TRBJ2-2, with unresolved D. V lost 3 bases to trimming and J lost 3 bases, with 8 bases between them. The CDR3 has 14 residues. Germline loops: CDR1 MDHEN, CDR2 SYDVKM. The CDR3 sequence is CASSFVADTGELFF. The CDR3 DNA is TGTGCCAGCAGTTTCGTGGCAGACACCGGGGAGCTGTTTTTT. Full variable domain (missing parts from reference TRBV28 and TRBJ2-2): DVKVTQSSRYLVKRTGEKVFLECVQDMDHENMFWYRQDPGLGLRLIYFSYDVKMKEKGDIPEGYSVSREKKERFSLILESASTNQTSMYLCASSFVADTGELFFGEGSRLTVL.

The chain has TRBV6-1 and TRBJ2-4; 8 positions match TRBD2. The CDR3 runs 14 residues. The J segment lost 2 bases and the V segment lost 4 bases, leaving 1 base of the junction unmatched. Germline V gives CDR1 MNHNS, CDR2 SASEGT. CDR3 in DNA: TGTGCCAGCAGTGCGGGAGGGTCCAAAAACATTCAGTACTTC. Amino acid sequence: CASSAGGSKNIQYF.

The V gene is TRBV6-5, the J gene TRBJ1-1; 7 bases are a match to TRBD1. The CDR3 is made up of 14 amino acids. The V and J ends lost 7 bases and 0 bases, in that order; junction bases with no gene match: 5. Germline assignment: CDR1 MNHEY and CDR2 SVGAGI. The CDR3 DNA is TGTGCCAGCATCCAGGGGGTGATGAACACTGAAGCTTTCTTT. This codes for CASIQGVMNTEAFF.

The CDR3 DNA reads as TGTGCCAGCAGCCCTTTCGGGAGGGCCTTTGGTACGCAGTATTTT. Residues: CASSPFGRAFGTQYF. The chain carries TRBV6-6 and TRBJ2-3; TRBD2 matches at 8 bases. CDR3 length: 15 residues. Germline loops: CDR1 MNHNY, CDR2 SVGAGI (reference sequence). Trimming cost V 6 bases and J 8 bases; bases outside gene matches: 13.

In its sample, this clone was seen a few times. The rearrangement uses TRBV9 and TRBJ2-7; D might be TRBD1 (7 bases). Per the germline V gene, CDR1 is SGDLS and CDR2 is YYNGEE. The CDR3 consists of 14 residues. The V gene lost 4 bases and the J gene lost 3 bases, with 14 bases spanning the gap. The CDR3 nucleotides are TGTGCCAGCAGCCCCCGACAGGGAGGCTACGAGCAGTACTTC. It encodes CASSPRQGGYEQYF.

This chain connects TRBV5-4 to TRBJ1-2; unclear D gene. The CDR3 extends over 15 amino acids. V shed 4 bases and J shed 6 bases, with 19 bases lying between them. Germline loops: CDR1 SGHNT, CDR2 YYREEE (reference sequence). CDR3 bases: TGTGCCAGCAGCCCCCTCCTTGAGGGTTCGAATGGCTACACCTTC. Protein sequence: CASSPLLEGSNGYTF.

This chain links TRBV27 with TRBJ1-2; 7 bases match TRBD1. Germline V lookup: CDR1 MNHEY, CDR2 SMNVEV (reference sequence). This CDR3 has 13 amino acids. V lost 6 bases, J lost 5 bases, and 6 bases stayed unmatched. This CDR3 reads CASSGTVLYGYTF. The CDR3 DNA follows: TGTGCCAGCAGCGGGACAGTGCTGTATGGCTACACCTTC.

The V gene is TRBV5-1, the J gene TRBJ1-1; a possible D gene is TRBD1 (5 bases). Trimming took 0 bases from V and 4 from J, leaving 13 bases between them. This CDR3 region has 15 residues. Germline V lookup: CDR1 SGHRS, CDR2 YFSETQ. Here the CDR3 reads CASSLGASGVTEAFF. CDR3 nucleotide sequence: TGCGCCAGCAGCTTGGGTGCCTCGGGGGTCACTGAAGCTTTCTTT.

A single count supports this clone. J is TRBJ1-4 and V is TRBV7-9; TRBD1 matches 7 bases. Germline V gene data show CDR1 as SEHNR and CDR2 as FQNEAQ (reference sequence). CDR3 length: 16 amino acids. V shed 5 bases, J shed 0 bases, and the junction held 6 bases outside the gene matches. CDR3 in amino acids: CASSLGTAATNEKLFF. For the CDR3, the DNA is TGTGCCAGCAGCCTCGGGACAGCTGCAACTAATGAAAAACTGTTTTTT.

The V and J genes are TRBV18 and TRBJ1-3; 7 bases agree with TRBD1. With 3 bases clipped from V and 4 bases from J, the junction kept 9 bases outside the gene matches. The CDR3 has 16 residues. Germline V lookup: CDR1 KGHSH, CDR2 LQKENI. The CDR3 DNA follows: TGTGCCAGCTCACCTCTACAGGGGTCTCCCGGAAACACCATATATTTT. This sequence encodes CASSPLQGSPGNTIYF.

The CDR3 DNA follows: TGCGCCAGCAGCCAAGACCCCACTTACACTGAAGCTTTCTTT. Translation gives CASSQDPTYTEAFF. The genes are TRBV4-1 and TRBJ1-1; D not certain. The germline CDR1 and CDR2 sequences are MGHRA and YSYEKL. Trimming removed 0 bases from V and 3 bases from J, with 8 bases in between. This CDR3 comprises 14 residues.

This rearrangement joins TRBV11-2 to TRBJ1-3, with no clear D. Trimming pared 2 bases from V and 0 bases from J, leaving 2 bases between. Per germline, CDR1 SGHAT and CDR2 FQNNGV. CDR3 length: 13 amino acids. This CDR3 reads CASSLLSGNTIYF. CDR3 in DNA: TGTGCCAGCAGCTTACTCTCTGGAAACACCATATATTTT.

The J gene is TRBJ2-1, the V gene TRBV6-1, with 13 bases that match TRBD2. CDR3 length: 17 amino acids. V dropped 4 bases and J dropped 8; count of bases not matched to a gene: 11. Germline V gives CDR1 MNHNS, CDR2 SASEGT. CDR3 region: CASSAPGLAGIRDEQFF. The CDR3 DNA reads as TGTGCCAGCAGTGCCCCGGGACTAGCGGGAATTAGGGATGAGCAGTTCTTC.

The sample holds a few counts of this clone. This sample includes further DNA sequences coding for the same CDR3. The rearrangement links TRBV5-1 to TRBJ2-6, with a tentative D call TRBD1 (6 bases). The CDR3 sequence is 16 residues long. V was trimmed by 1 base and J by 0 bases, leaving 8 bases between them. CDR1 is SGHRS and CDR2 is YFSETQ in the germline V gene. CDR3: CASSLTGLSGANVLTF. In DNA, the CDR3 is TGCGCCAGCAGCTTGACAGGGCTCTCTGGGGCCAACGTCCTGACTTTC.

The J gene is TRBJ2-3, the V gene TRBV9; 8 bases fit TRBD2. Trimming at V came to 0 bases and at J to 0 bases, leaving 3 bases not matched to a gene. This CDR3 comprises 16 residues. Per the germline V gene, CDR1 is SGDLS and CDR2 is YYNGEE. CDR3 region: CASSVVSGRSTDTQYF. The CDR3 DNA is TGTGCCAGCAGCGTAGTAAGCGGGAGAAGCACAGATACGCAGTATTTT.

The chain combines TRBV6-5 with TRBJ2-7; D is possibly TRBD2 (7 bases). V lost 2 bases and J lost 6, with 20 bases in between. The germline gives CDR1 MNHEY, CDR2 SVGAGI. The CDR3 has 16 amino acids. The CDR3 here is CASSYGTLAGASEQYF. CDR3 coding DNA: TGTGCCAGCAGTTACGGTACATTGGCGGGGGCTTCCGAGCAGTACTTC.